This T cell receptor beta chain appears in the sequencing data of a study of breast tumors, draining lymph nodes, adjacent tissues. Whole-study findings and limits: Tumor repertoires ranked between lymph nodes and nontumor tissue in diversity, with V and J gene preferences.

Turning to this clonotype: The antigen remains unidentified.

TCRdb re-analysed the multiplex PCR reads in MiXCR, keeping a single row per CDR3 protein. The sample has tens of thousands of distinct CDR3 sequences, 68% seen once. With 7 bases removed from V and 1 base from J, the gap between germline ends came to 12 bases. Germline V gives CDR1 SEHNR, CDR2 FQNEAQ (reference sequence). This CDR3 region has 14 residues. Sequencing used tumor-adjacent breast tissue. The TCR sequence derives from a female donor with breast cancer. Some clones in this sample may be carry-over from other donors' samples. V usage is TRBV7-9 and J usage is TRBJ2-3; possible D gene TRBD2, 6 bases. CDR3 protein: CASTDSGRTDTQYF. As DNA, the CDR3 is TGTGCCAGCACAGATAGCGGACGCACAGATACGCAGTATTTT.